The clone carrying this TCR beta chain was found a few times. The sample belongs to a study of T-cell memory formation after mild COVID-19. From the 5' RACE reads, TCRdb called clonotypes with MiXCR, one entry per CDR3 protein. The table has approximately 200,000 distinct CDR3 sequences, 15% to 20% seen once; the top ten hold approximately 2.2%. This CDR3 has 13 residues. J was trimmed by 5 bases and V by 4 bases; bases with no gene match: 8. Germline assignment: CDR1 SQVTM and CDR2 ANQGSEA. The chain uses TRBV29-1 and TRBJ2-7; 7 nucleotides match TRBD1. The sequencing sample was made of PBMCs or a T cell subset sorted from them (not recorded which). This clonotype was sampled from an adult woman who had mild COVID-19 (a few samples of this study predate the infection). Cell type and time point are not known. The CDR3 sequence: CSVARDSPHEQYF. In DNA, the CDR3 is TGCAGCGTTGCCCGGGACAGTCCACACGAGCAGTACTTC.